This TCR beta chain was documented in a study of cytotoxic CD8 clonotypes in ibrutinib-treated CLL. Study-wide context: Complete response was seen in 2 patients and partial in some 24; some 12 progressed and around 14 stayed remitted after a median roughly 65 months. Response sampling occurred after a median approximately eleven months of treatment (range 6 to 36). Study results and limitations: While tracking circulating CD8+ T-cell counts, baseline clonality exceeded that of age-matched healthy donors.

CDR3 length equals 13 residues. J lost 4 bases, V lost 2 bases, and 0 bases had no gene match. The germline gives CDR1 SNHLY, CDR2 FYNNEI. As for this clone: Its antigen is not known.

Profiled with immunoSEQ multiplex PCR; TCRdb holds only in-frame clones, not every one. The sample lists 200,000 to 250,000 clones, 75% to 80% seen once, with about 10% in the top ten. The sequence was obtained from a human donor with chronic lymphocytic leukemia. J is TRBJ2-7 and V is TRBV2, with 9 bases fitting TRBD2. This specimen consisted of PBMCs, obtained after 12 months of ibrutinib treatment. In nucleotides, the CDR3 is TGTGCCAGCAGTGAACTAGCGGGATACGAGCAGTACTTC. It encodes CASSELAGYEQYF.